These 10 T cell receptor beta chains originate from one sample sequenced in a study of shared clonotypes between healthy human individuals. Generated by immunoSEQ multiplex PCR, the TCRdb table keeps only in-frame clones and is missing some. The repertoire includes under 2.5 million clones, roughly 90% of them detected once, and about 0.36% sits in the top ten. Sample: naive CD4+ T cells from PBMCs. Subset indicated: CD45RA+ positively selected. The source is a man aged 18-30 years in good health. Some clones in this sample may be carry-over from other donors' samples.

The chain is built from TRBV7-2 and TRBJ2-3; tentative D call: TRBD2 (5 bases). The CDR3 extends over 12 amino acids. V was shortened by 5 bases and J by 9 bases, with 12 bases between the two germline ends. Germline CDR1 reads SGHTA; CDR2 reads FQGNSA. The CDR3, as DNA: TGTGCCAGCAGCCGGACCCCGGGGACGCAGTATTTT. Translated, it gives CASSRTPGTQYF.

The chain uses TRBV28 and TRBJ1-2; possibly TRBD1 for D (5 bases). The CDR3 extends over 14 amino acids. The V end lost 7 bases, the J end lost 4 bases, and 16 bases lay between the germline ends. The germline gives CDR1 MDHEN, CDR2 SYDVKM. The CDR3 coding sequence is TGTGCCAGCAACTACCTCCAGGGCAGCTATGGCTACACCTTC. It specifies CASNYLQGSYGYTF.

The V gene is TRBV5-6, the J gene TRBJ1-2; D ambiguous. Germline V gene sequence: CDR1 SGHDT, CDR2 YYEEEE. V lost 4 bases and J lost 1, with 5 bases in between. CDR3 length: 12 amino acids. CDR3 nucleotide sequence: TGTGCCAGCAGCGCGCGTAACTATGGCTACACCTTC. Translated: CASSARNYGYTF.

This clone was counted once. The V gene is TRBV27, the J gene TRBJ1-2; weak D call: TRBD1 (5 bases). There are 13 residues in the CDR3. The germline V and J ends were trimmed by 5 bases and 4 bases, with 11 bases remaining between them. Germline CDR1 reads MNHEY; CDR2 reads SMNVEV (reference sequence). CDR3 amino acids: CASSAAGPYGYTF. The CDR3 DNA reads TGTGCCAGCAGTGCTGCAGGGCCCTATGGCTACACCTTC.

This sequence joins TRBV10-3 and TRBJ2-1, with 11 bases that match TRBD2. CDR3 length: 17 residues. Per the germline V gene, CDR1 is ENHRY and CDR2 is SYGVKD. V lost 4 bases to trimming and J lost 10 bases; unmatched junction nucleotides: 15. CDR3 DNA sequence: TGTGCCATCAGTGCAGGGGCGCAGGGTAGCGGGAGGGAAGAGCAGTTCTTC. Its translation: CAISAGAQGSGREEQFF.

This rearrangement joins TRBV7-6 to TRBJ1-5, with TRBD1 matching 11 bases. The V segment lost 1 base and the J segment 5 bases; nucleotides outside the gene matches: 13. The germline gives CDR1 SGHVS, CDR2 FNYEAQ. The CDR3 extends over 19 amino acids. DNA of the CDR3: TGTGCCAGCAGCTTAGGAGCTACTAGTGGACAGGGGGCGGATCAGCCCCAGCATTTT. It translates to CASSLGATSGQGADQPQHF.

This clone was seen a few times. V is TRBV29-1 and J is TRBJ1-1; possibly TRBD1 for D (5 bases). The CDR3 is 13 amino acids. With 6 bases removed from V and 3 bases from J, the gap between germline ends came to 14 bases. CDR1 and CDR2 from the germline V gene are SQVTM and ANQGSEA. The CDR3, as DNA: TGCAGCGTACAGGACTTTATTCACACTGAAGCTTTCTTT. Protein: CSVQDFIHTEAFF.

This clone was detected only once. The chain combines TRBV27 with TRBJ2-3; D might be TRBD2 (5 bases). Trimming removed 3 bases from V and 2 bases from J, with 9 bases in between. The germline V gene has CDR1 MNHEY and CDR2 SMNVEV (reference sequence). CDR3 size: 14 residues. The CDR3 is CASSLRAPTDTQYF. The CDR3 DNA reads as TGTGCCAGCAGTTTGAGGGCTCCCACAGATACGCAGTATTTT.

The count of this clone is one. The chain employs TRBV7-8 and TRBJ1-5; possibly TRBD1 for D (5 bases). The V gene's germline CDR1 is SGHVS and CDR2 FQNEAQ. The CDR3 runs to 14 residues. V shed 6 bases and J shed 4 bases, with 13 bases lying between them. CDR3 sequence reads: CASRGTGGNQPQHF. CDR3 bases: TGTGCCAGCAGGGGGACCGGGGGTAATCAGCCCCAGCATTTT.

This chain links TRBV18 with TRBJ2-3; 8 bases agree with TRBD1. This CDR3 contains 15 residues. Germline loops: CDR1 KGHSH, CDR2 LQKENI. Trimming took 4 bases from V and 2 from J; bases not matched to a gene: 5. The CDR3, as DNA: TGTGCCAGCTCACTCTCGACAGGGGCCACAGATACGCAGTATTTT. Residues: CASSLSTGATDTQYF.